This T cell receptor beta chain was sequenced in a study of blood T cell repertoires in COVID-19. V lost 8 bases, J lost 2 bases, and 19 bases lay in between. Germline CDR1 SNHLY, CDR2 FYNNEI. CDR3 size: 17 residues. Here immunoSEQ multiplex PCR was the method, and the copy in TCRdb shows in-frame clones only, minus some. Of more than 150,000 clones in the sample, roughly 80% are singletons; the top ten hold 13%. This clone has more than one count but fewer than ten. V and J are TRBV2 and TRBJ2-6, with a tentative D call TRBD1 (6 bases). What was sequenced was peripheral blood. This clonotype was sampled from a man aged 50-59 years who had recovered from COVID-19. This CDR3 is CASRTMGWGPGANVLTF. In DNA form, the CDR3 reads TGTGCCAGCCGAACCATGGGCTGGGGGCCTGGGGCCAACGTCCTGACTTTC.